One and the same sample provided the 24 T cell receptor beta chains below, sequenced in a study of shared clonotypes between healthy human individuals. The table came from immunoSEQ multiplex PCR; TCRdb's copy has only in-frame clones and leaves some out. The sample holds about 2.4 million clones, 93% seen once. Material: naive CD4+ T cells from PBMCs. Subset of the sample: CD45RA+ positively selected. The receptors originated from a man between 18 and 29 years old in good health. Some clones in this sample may be carry-over from other donors' samples.

The gene calls are TRBV6-5 and TRBJ1-2, with D tentatively TRBD1 (6 bases). The CDR3 sequence is 14 residues long. Trimming cost V 7 bases and J 4 bases, with 16 bases left between them. Germline CDR1 and CDR2: MNHEY and SVGAGI. CDR3 sequence: CASIPDRVIYGYTF. Written as DNA, the CDR3 is TGTGCCAGCATTCCGGACAGAGTAATCTATGGCTACACCTTC.

This chain uses TRBV18 with TRBJ2-3; possibly TRBD2 for D (7 bases). Germline V gene sequence: CDR1 KGHSH, CDR2 LQKENI. The CDR3 runs 16 residues. Between the trimmed V and J ends, which lost 5 bases and 5 bases, there was a span of 20 bases. CDR3: CASSSTTGRGGDTQYF. The CDR3 nucleotides are TGTGCCAGCTCATCGACTACAGGGAGGGGGGGAGATACGCAGTATTTT.

Comment on this clone: Other DNA sequences in the same sample also yield this CDR3. The CDR3 sequence is CSARDYGYTF. DNA for the CDR3: TGCAGTGCTAGGGATTATGGCTACACCTTC. V is TRBV20-1 and J is TRBJ1-2, with D hard to call. The germline V gene has CDR1 DFQATT and CDR2 SNEGSKA (reference sequence). V was shortened by 3 bases and J by 5 bases, with 4 bases between the two germline ends. CDR3 length: 10 residues.

The chain joins TRBV10-2 to TRBJ1-4; D call uncertain. The CDR3 has 13 amino acids. V was pared by 6 bases and J by 4 bases, with 9 bases between. The germline gives CDR1 WSHSY, CDR2 SAAADI. DNA for the CDR3: TGCGCCAGCAGGCCGATTAATAATGAAAAACTGTTTTTT. Translation gives CASRPINNEKLFF.

This chain joins TRBV30 and TRBJ1-4; 7 positions agree with TRBD1. Germline-derived CDR1 and CDR2 are GTSNPN and SVGIG (reference sequence). Trimming at V came to 8 bases and at J to 4 bases, leaving 10 bases not matched to a gene. This CDR3 is built from 14 residues. The DNA of the CDR3 is TGTGCCCGCAGGGGGTGGGACAGTAATGAAAAACTGTTTTTT. This sequence encodes CARRGWDSNEKLFF.

The V gene is TRBV13, the J gene TRBJ1-3; D is possibly TRBD1 (5 bases). In germline, CDR1 is PRHDT, CDR2 FYEKMQ (reference sequence). Trimming took off 3 bases at V and 0 bases at J, with 9 bases between the two ends. The CDR3 totals 15 residues. The CDR3 loop is CASSFGGFSGNTIYF. The CDR3 bases are TGTGCCAGCAGCTTCGGGGGTTTCTCTGGAAACACCATATATTTT.

The V call is TRBV6-1, the J call TRBJ1-5; no firm D call. V was shortened by 1 base and J by 9 bases, with 13 bases between the two germline ends. The CDR3 contains 14 residues. The germline gives CDR1 MNHNS, CDR2 SASEGT. The CDR3 loop reads CASSEGLLGWPQHF. Written as DNA, the CDR3 is TGTGCCAGCAGTGAAGGCTTGTTGGGGTGGCCCCAGCATTTT.

V gene TRBV6-1 combines with J gene TRBJ1-2; D ambiguous. Trimming cost V 3 bases and J 4 bases, with 9 bases left between them. There are 13 residues in the CDR3. Germline V gives CDR1 MNHNS, CDR2 SASEGT. CDR3 residues: CASSDSQRYGYTF. Here the CDR3 DNA reads TGTGCCAGCAGTGACAGTCAGCGCTATGGCTACACCTTC.

In regard to this clone: Other nucleotide sequences in the sample specify the same CDR3. The chain joins TRBV5-1 to TRBJ1-1; D may be TRBD1 (5 bases). Per germline, CDR1 SGHRS and CDR2 YFSETQ. The V gene lost 2 bases and the J gene lost 0 bases, with 8 bases spanning the gap. The CDR3 is 14 amino acids. This chain's CDR3 is CASSFQGLNTEAFF. CDR3 DNA sequence: TGCGCCAGCAGCTTCCAGGGCCTGAACACTGAAGCTTTCTTT.

This rearrangement joins TRBV2 to TRBJ1-1, with unresolved D. CDR1 is SNHLY, CDR2 FYNNEI, per germline. Trimming pared 7 bases from V and 0 bases from J, leaving 12 bases between. The CDR3 spans 14 residues. Here the CDR3 reads CASTSITVNTEAFF. The DNA for the CDR3 is TGTGCCAGCACCTCGATCACAGTGAACACTGAAGCTTTCTTT.

V and J are TRBV19 and TRBJ1-2, with a weak D call TRBD1 (6 bases). Germline assignment: CDR1 LNHDA and CDR2 SQIVND (reference sequence). Trimming left V 3 bases short and J 8 bases short, with 19 bases between. The CDR3 spans 15 residues. CDR3 nucleotides: TGTGCCAGTAGTATGCAAGGGCGGACAGCCGCGGGCTACACCTTC. Amino acid sequence: CASSMQGRTAAGYTF.

This clone was detected a few times. The chain carries TRBV15 and TRBJ2-1; the D is unclear. The CDR3 is 12 residues long. Germline lookup yields CDR1 LNHNV and CDR2 YYDKDF (reference sequence). V was shortened by 0 bases and J by 8 bases, with 5 bases between the two germline ends. The CDR3 is CATSRDWYEQFF. The CDR3 DNA follows: TGTGCCACCAGCAGAGATTGGTATGAGCAGTTCTTC. The variable domain in full, completed from reference TRBV15 and TRBJ2-1, reads DAMVIQNPRYQVTQFGKPVTLSCSQTLNHNVMYWYQQKSSQAPKLLFHYYDKDFNNEADTPDNFQSRRPNTSFCFLDIRSPGLGDTAMYLCATSRDWYEQFFGPGTRLTVL.

About this clone itself: The same CDR3 is also encoded by other DNA sequences in this sample. This chain connects TRBV18 to TRBJ1-1, with D uncertain. The CDR3 contains 13 residues. Germline V CDR1 and CDR2: KGHSH, LQKENI. Trimming removed 0 bases from V and 3 bases from J, with 5 bases in between. CDR3 bases: TGTGCCAGCTCACCACCCGGAGACACTGAAGCTTTCTTT. As protein: CASSPPGDTEAFF.

This clone came up once. The chain employs TRBV21-1 and TRBJ2-7; TRBD1, the table's D call, was not compared with the DNA. TRBV21-1 is flagged as a pseudogene. The CDR3 loop spans 18 amino acids. The CDR3 region is CASSPRHVTVLPRGEQYF. The CDR3 nucleotides are TGTGCCAGCAGCCCTCGACATGTCACGGTACTCCCTAGGGGTGAGCAGTACTTC.

The rearrangement joins TRBV6-6 to TRBJ2-3; TRBD1 agrees at 8 bases. The junction had 6 bases not matched to a gene; V was cut back by 6 bases and J by 4 bases. Germline CDR1 and CDR2: MNHNY and SVGAGI (reference sequence). The CDR3 totals 14 residues. The CDR3 region is CASRPGQDSDTQYF. The DNA of the CDR3 is TGTGCCAGCAGGCCGGGACAGGACTCAGATACGCAGTATTTT.

The chain couples TRBV28 to TRBJ1-3; D is undetermined. V shed 1 base and J shed 3 bases, with 16 bases lying between them. The CDR3 length is 17 residues. Germline CDR1 reads MDHEN; CDR2 reads SYDVKM. CDR3 nucleotides: TGTGCCAGCAGTTTATCCTTCCATTATGAAGATGGAAACACCATATATTTT. Residues: CASSLSFHYEDGNTIYF.

On this clone itself: The sample has other DNA sequences that encode this CDR3 too. The chain couples TRBV6-5 to TRBJ2-2; no clear D gene. The CDR3 runs to 13 residues. Germline V CDR1 and CDR2: MNHEY, SVGAGI. V lost 0 bases and J lost 6, with 5 bases in between. The CDR3 DNA sequence: TGTGCCAGCAGTTACTCGAGACCCGGGGAGCTGTTTTTT. Translating it yields CASSYSRPGELFF.

The V and J genes are TRBV28 and TRBJ1-4; D might be TRBD1 (5 bases). The V and J ends lost 2 bases and 3 bases respectively, with 10 bases between them. The length of the CDR3 is 15 residues. Germline assignment: CDR1 MDHEN and CDR2 SYDVKM. As DNA, the CDR3 is TGTGCCAGCAGTTTACGGGGGGTCCCTAATGAAAAACTGTTTTTT. It yields the protein CASSLRGVPNEKLFF.

The chain is built from TRBV27 and TRBJ2-3, with D hard to call. CDR1 MNHEY and CDR2 SMNVEV come from the germline V gene (reference sequence). This CDR3 comprises 13 residues. Deletions cut 3 bases from V and 4 bases from J, with 8 bases between. The CDR3 region is CASSFFPPDTQYF. DNA for the CDR3: TGTGCCAGCAGTTTTTTTCCCCCAGATACGCAGTATTTT.

The chain is built from TRBV7-6 and TRBJ2-1; 9 nucleotides match TRBD2. In germline, CDR1 is SGHVS, CDR2 FNYEAQ. Trimming removed 8 bases from V and 2 bases from J; junction bases left unmatched: 22. This CDR3 comprises 20 residues. The CDR3 region is CASGYALGPEASGTYNEQFF. The DNA of the CDR3 is TGTGCCAGCGGATATGCCTTGGGGCCTGAGGCTAGCGGGACCTACAATGAGCAGTTCTTC.

The chain links TRBV4-2 to TRBJ1-3, with TRBD1 matching 9 bases. The V and J ends lost 0 bases and 2 bases, in that order; junction bases with no gene match: 8. Germline-derived CDR1 and CDR2 are LGHNA and YNFKEQ. The CDR3 spans 18 residues. This CDR3 reads CASSQDGMRQGAGNTIYF. CDR3 DNA sequence: TGTGCCAGCAGCCAAGATGGGATGAGACAGGGGGCTGGAAACACCATATATTTT.

The chain is built from TRBV11-2 and TRBJ1-1; D not resolved. The germline CDR1 and CDR2 sequences are SGHAT and FQNNGV. V dropped 5 bases and J dropped 0 bases, with 13 bases sitting between them. This CDR3 region has 15 residues. The CDR3: CASSIPGRMNTEAFF. The CDR3 nucleotides are TGTGCCAGCAGCATCCCCGGGAGAATGAACACTGAAGCTTTCTTT.

The J gene is TRBJ2-5, the V gene TRBV5-1; perhaps TRBD1 as D (5 bases). This CDR3 contains 15 residues. V dropped 4 bases and J dropped 6 bases, with 19 bases sitting between them. Germline V gives CDR1 SGHRS, CDR2 YFSETQ. CDR3 bases: TGCGCCAGCAGCCTTTCCACCACAGGTGGGAAGACCCAGTACTTC. It codes for CASSLSTTGGKTQYF.

The chain employs TRBV6-6 and TRBJ2-1; the match to TRBD2 covers 12 bases. V shed 9 bases and J 7 bases; nucleotides not matched to a gene: 10. Germline CDR1 reads MNHNY; CDR2 reads SVGAGI (reference sequence). The CDR3 runs 15 residues. The CDR3 nucleotides read TGTGCCAGAGGTCCGACTAGCGGGAGAGTAAATGAGCAGTTCTTC. It translates to CARGPTSGRVNEQFF.